A single sample gave rise to the 7 T cell receptor beta chains below, sequenced in a study of technical replicates of blood from several donors. Sequenced by immunoSEQ multiplex PCR; TCRdb stores in-frame clones only, minus some. This repertoire shows 75,000 to 85,000 clones, approximately 94% found once; its top ten account for around 0.37%. The sequencing input was T cells isolated from PBMCs. The source is a human donor in good health.

This chain connects TRBV7-8 to TRBJ1-5; maybe TRBD1 (5 bases). V lost 4 bases and J 0 bases, leaving 7 bases between the germline ends. From germline, CDR1 is SGHVS and CDR2 FQNEAQ. The CDR3 sequence is 14 residues long. The CDR3 bases are TGTGCCAGCAGCTCGACAGTTAGCAATCAGCCCCAGCATTTT. Translating it yields CASSSTVSNQPQHF.

The rearrangement uses TRBV9 and TRBJ1-2; D remains unclear. Germline V lookup: CDR1 SGDLS, CDR2 YYNGEE. The CDR3 consists of 11 residues. Trimming removed 4 bases from V and 7 bases from J, with 8 bases in between. In nucleotides, the CDR3 is TGTGCCAGCAGCCAAGGACTTGGCTACACCTTC. It is translated as CASSQGLGYTF.

The chain is built from TRBV5-1 and TRBJ2-1, with 11 bases that match TRBD2. The CDR3 extends over 16 amino acids. Trimming removed 3 bases from V and 7 bases from J; junction bases left unmatched: 9. In germline, CDR1 is SGHRS, CDR2 YFSETQ. CDR3 nucleotide sequence: TGCGCCAGCAGCTCCCTGACTAGCGGGATGTGGAATGAGCAGTTCTTC. Its translation is CASSSLTSGMWNEQFF.

The gene calls are TRBV28 and TRBJ2-7; 11 bases match TRBD2. Germline trimming cut 10 bases from V and 5 bases from J; bases unmatched to any gene: 13. This CDR3 region has 15 residues. Germline values: CDR1 MDHEN, CDR2 SYDVKM. The CDR3 DNA sequence: TGTGCCACCTGCTGGGGATCTAGCGGGAGGAACGAGCAGTACTTC. It codes for CATCWGSSGRNEQYF.

There are a few counts of this clone. The chain recombines TRBV29-1 with TRBJ1-1, with unresolved D. The CDR3 has 12 amino acids. With 4 bases removed from V and 3 bases from J, the gap between germline ends came to 9 bases. Germline V gene lookup returns CDR1 SQVTM and CDR2 ANQGSEA. The CDR3 DNA reads as TGCAGCGTTGTAGACGGTTACACTGAAGCTTTCTTT. It translates to CSVVDGYTEAFF.

The V gene is TRBV19, the J gene TRBJ1-2; possible D gene TRBD1, 6 bases. This CDR3 comprises 14 residues. With 3 bases removed from V and 4 bases from J, the gap between germline ends came to 12 bases. Per germline, CDR1 LNHDA and CDR2 SQIVND (reference sequence). CDR3 sequence: CASSIGRGTYGYTF. Written as DNA, the CDR3 is TGTGCCAGTAGTATTGGAAGGGGGACCTATGGCTACACCTTC. The complete variable domain, with remaining parts taken from reference TRBV19 and TRBJ1-2, reads DGGITQSPKYLFRKEGQNVTLSCEQNLNHDAMYWYRQDPGQGLRLIYYSQIVNDFQKGDIAEGYSVSREKKESFPLTVTSAQKNPTAFYLCASSIGRGTYGYTFGSGTRLTVV.

This clone was counted once. The chain employs TRBV29-1 and TRBJ2-7; D is undetermined. The CDR3 is 16 amino acids. The V and J ends lost 0 bases and 0 bases respectively, with 15 bases between them. Germline CDR1 is SQVTM and CDR2 is ANQGSEA. CDR3 sequence reads: CSVEEERGWSSYEQYF. Written as DNA, the CDR3 is TGCAGCGTTGAAGAAGAGCGCGGCTGGAGCTCCTACGAGCAGTACTTC.